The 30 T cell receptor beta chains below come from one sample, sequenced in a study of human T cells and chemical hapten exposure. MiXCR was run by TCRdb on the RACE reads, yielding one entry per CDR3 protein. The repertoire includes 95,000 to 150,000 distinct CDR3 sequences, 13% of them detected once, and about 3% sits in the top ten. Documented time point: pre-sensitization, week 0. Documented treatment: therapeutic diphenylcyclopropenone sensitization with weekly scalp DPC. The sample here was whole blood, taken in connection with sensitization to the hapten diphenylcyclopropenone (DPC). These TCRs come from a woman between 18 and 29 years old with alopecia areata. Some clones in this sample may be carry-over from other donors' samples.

This CDR3 is CASSLDGAVSPLHF. CDR3 in DNA: TGTGCCAGCTCACTAGACGGTGCTGTTTCACCCCTCCACTTT. The V and J genes are TRBV18 and TRBJ1-6, with D uncertain. Per the germline V gene, CDR1 is KGHSH and CDR2 is LQKENI. The CDR3 has 14 amino acids. V shed 4 bases and J shed 9 bases, with 13 bases lying between them.

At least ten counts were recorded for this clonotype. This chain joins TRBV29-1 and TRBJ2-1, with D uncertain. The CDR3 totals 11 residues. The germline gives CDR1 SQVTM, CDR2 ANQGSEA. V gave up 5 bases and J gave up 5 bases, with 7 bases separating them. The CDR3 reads CSVRLNNEQFF. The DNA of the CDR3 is TGCAGCGTTCGTCTTAACAATGAGCAGTTCTTC.

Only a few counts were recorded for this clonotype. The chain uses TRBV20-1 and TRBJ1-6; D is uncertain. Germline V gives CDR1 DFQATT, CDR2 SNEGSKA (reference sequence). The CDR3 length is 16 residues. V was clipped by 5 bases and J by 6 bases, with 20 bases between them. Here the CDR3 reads CSAALGMGDFNSPLHF. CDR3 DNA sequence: TGCAGTGCTGCCCTGGGGATGGGAGACTTTAATTCACCCCTCCACTTT.

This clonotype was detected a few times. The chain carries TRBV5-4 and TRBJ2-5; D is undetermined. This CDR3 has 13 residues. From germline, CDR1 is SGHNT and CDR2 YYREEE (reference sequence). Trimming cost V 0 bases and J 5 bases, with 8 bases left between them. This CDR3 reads CASSLGKAETQYF. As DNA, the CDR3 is TGTGCCAGCAGCTTGGGGAAGGCGGAGACCCAGTACTTC.

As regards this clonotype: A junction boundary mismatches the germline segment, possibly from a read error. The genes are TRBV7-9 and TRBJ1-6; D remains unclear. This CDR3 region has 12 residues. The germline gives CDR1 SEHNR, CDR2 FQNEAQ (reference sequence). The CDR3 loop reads CASSSYNSPHHF. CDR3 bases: TGTGCCAGTTCTAGTTATAATTCACCCCACCACTTT.

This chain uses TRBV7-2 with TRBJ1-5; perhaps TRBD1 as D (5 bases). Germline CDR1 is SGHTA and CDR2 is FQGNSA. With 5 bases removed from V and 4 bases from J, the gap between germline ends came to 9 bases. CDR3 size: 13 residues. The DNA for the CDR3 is TGTGCCAGCAGCCAGAGACAGAATCAGCCCCAGCATTTT. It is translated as CASSQRQNQPQHF.

CDR3 nucleotides: TGCGCCAGCAGCCAAGATACAGTTCAGCCCCAGCATTTT. As protein: CASSQDTVQPQHF. This chain joins TRBV4-1 and TRBJ1-5; unclear D gene. CDR3 length equals 13 residues. V was shortened by 0 bases and J by 6 bases, with 6 bases between the two germline ends. Germline V gives CDR1 MGHRA, CDR2 YSYEKL.

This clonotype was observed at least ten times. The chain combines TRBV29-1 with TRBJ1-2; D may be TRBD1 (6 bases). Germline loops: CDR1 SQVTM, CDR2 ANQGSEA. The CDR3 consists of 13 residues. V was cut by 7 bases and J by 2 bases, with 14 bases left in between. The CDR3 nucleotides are TGCAGCGCCAGGACAGCCCTGAACTATGGCTACACCTTC. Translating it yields CSARTALNYGYTF.

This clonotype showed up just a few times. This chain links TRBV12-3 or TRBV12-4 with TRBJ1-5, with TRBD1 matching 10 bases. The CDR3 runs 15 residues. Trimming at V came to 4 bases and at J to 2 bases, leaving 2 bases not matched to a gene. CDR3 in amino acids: CASSWDRGGNQPQHF. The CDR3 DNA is TGTGCCAGCAGTTGGGACAGGGGTGGCAATCAGCCCCAGCATTTT.

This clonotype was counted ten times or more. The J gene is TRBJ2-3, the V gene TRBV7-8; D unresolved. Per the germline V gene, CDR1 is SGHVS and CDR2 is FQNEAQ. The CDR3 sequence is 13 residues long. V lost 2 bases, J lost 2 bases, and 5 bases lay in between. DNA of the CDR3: TGTGCCAGCAGCTTACCAGACACAGATACGCAGTATTTT. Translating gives CASSLPDTDTQYF.

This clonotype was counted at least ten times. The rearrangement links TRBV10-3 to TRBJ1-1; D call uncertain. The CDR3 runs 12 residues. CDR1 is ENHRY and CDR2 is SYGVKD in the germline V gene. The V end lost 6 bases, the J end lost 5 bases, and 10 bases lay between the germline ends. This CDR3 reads CAIRGLRTEAFF. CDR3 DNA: TGTGCCATCAGGGGATTAAGGACTGAAGCTTTCTTT.

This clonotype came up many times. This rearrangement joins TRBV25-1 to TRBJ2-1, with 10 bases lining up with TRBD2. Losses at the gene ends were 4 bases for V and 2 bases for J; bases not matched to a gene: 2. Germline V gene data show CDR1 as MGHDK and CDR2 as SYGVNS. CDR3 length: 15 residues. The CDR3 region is CASSGLAGAYNEQFF. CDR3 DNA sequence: TGTGCCAGCAGTGGGCTAGCGGGGGCCTACAATGAGCAGTTCTTC.

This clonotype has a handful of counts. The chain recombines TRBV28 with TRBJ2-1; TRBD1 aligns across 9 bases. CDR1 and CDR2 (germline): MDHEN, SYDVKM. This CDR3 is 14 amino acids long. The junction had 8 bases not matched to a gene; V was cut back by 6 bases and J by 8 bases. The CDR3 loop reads CASSTGGAAYEQFF. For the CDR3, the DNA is TGTGCCAGCAGCACAGGGGGCGCGGCTTATGAGCAGTTCTTC.

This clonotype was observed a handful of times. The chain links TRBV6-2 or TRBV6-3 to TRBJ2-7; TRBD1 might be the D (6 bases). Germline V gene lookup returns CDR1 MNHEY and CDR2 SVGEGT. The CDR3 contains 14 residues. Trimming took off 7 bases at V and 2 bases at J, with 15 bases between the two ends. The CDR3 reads CASITQTGTYEQYF. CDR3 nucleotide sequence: TGTGCCAGCATTACCCAGACAGGCACCTACGAGCAGTACTTC.

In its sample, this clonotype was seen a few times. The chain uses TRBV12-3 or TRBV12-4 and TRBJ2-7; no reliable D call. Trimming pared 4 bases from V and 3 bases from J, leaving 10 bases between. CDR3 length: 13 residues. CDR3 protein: CASSSYVHYEQYF. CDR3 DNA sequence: TGTGCCAGCAGTTCTTACGTTCACTACGAGCAGTACTTC.

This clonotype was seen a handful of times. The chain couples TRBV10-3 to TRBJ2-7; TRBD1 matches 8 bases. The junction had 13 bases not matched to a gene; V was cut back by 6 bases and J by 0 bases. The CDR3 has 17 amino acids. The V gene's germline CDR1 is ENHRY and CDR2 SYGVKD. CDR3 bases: TGTGCCATCAGGACGAATCAGGGGGCCCAAACCTCCTACGAGCAGTACTTC. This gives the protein CAIRTNQGAQTSYEQYF.

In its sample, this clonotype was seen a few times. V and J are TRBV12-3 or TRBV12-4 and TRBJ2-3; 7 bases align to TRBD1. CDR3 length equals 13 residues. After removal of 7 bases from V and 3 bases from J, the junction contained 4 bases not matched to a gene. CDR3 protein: CASKKQGTDTQYF. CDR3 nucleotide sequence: TGTGCCAGCAAGAAACAGGGGACAGATACGCAGTATTTT.

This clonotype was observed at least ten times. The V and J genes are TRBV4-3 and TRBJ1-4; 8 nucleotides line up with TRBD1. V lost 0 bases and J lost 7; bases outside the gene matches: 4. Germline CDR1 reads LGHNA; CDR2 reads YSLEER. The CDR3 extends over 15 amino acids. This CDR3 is CASSQDWGQAEKLFF. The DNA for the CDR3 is TGCGCCAGCAGCCAAGATTGGGGACAGGCTGAAAAACTGTTTTTT.

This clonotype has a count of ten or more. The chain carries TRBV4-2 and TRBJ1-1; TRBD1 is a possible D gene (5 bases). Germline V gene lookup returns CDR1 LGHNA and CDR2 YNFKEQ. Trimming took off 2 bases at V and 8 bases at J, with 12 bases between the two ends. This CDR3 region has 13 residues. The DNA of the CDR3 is TGTGCCAGCAGCCAACGCCGGCAGGGAGAAGCTTTCTTT. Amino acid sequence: CASSQRRQGEAFF.

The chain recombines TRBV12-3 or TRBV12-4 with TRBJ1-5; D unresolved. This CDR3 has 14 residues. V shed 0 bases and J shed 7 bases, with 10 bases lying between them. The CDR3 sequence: CASSLATTSQPQHF. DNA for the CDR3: TGTGCCAGCAGTTTAGCGACGACTAGCCAGCCCCAGCATTTT.

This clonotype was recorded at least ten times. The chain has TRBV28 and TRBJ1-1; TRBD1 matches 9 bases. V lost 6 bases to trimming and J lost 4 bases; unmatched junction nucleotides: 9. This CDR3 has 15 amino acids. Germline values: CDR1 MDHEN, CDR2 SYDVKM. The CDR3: CASSSPGTGSTEAFF. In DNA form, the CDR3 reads TGTGCCAGCAGCTCTCCTGGGACAGGGAGCACTGAAGCTTTCTTT.

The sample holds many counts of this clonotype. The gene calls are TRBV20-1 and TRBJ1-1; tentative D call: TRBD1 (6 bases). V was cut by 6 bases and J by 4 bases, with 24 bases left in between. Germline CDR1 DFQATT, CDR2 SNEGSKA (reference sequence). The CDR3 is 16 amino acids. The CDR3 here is CSASGQALVGRTEAFF. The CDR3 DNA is TGCAGTGCCTCGGGACAAGCTCTGGTGGGACGCACTGAAGCTTTCTTT.

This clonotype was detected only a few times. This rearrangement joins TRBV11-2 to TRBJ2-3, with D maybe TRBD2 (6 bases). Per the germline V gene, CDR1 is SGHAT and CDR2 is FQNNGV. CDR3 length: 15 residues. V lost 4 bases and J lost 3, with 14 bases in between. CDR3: CASSYWDSTTDTQYF. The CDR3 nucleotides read TGTGCCAGCAGCTACTGGGACTCGACGACAGATACGCAGTATTTT.

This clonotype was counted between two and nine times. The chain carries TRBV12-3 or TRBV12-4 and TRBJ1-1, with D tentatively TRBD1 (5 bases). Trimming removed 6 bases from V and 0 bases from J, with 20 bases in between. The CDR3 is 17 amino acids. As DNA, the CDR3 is TGTGCCAGCAGCCCCCCGCGGGGCGCGGAAATGAACACTGAAGCTTTCTTT. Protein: CASSPPRGAEMNTEAFF.

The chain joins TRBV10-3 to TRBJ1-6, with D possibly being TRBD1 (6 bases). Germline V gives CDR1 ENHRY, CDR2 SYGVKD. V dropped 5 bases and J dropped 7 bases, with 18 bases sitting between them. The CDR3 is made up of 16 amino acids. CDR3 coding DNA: TGTGCCATCAGTCGAACCGCGGGACACGAAAATTCACCCCTCCACTTT. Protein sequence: CAISRTAGHENSPLHF.

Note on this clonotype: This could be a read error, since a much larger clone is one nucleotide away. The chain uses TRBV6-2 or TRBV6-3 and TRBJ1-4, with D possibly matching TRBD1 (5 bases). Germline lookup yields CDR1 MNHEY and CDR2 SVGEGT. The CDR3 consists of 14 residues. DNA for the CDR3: TGTGCCAGCAGTTATGCCGGGACGTATGATAAACTGTTTTTT. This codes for CASSYAGTYDKLFF.

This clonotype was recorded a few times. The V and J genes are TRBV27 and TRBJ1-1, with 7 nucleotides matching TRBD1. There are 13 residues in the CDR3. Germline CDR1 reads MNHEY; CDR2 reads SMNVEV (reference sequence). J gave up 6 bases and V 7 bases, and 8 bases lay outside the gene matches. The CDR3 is CASMRQGLAEAFF. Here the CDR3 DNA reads TGTGCCAGCATGCGACAGGGTCTCGCTGAAGCTTTCTTT.

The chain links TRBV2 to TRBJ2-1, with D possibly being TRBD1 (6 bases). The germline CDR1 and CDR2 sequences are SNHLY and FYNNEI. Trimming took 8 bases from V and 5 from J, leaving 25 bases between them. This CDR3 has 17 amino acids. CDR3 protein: CASQVQGWQTTNNEQFF. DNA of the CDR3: TGTGCCAGCCAAGTGCAGGGGTGGCAGACCACGAACAATGAGCAGTTCTTC.

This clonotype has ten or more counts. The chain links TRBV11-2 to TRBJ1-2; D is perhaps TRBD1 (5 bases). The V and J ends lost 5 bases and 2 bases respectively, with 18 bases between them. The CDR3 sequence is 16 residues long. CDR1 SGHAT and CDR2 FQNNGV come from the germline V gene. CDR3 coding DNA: TGTGCCAGCAGCCCAGTGGGGGTCCCCTTAAACTATGGCTACACCTTC. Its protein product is CASSPVGVPLNYGYTF.

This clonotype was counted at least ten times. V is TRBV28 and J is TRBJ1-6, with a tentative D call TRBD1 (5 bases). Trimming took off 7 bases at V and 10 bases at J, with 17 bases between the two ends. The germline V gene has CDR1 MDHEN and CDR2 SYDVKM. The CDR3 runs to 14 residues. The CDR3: CASMLGAESSPLHF. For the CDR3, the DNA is TGTGCCAGCATGCTTGGGGCAGAATCCTCACCCCTCCACTTT.